Listed below are T cell receptor beta chains from one sample, sequenced in a study of OX40 agonist ivuxolimab in advanced cancers. Sequencing was performed with immunoSEQ multiplex PCR; in TCRdb, only in-frame clones are kept and a portion is missing. The data show about 18,000 clones, approximately 85% seen once. The specimen comprised CD4+ or CD8+ T cells sorted from blood, sampled in a trial of the OX40 agonist ivuxolimab. The receptors derive from an adult with an advanced solid tumor such as melanoma, head and neck, liver or kidney cancer. Both conserved end residues are part of each CDR3. D genes are given only for firm matches. Not every row has a clone size; where given, it reads once, few, many or a size class.

v_gene	j_gene	d_gene	abundance	CDR3aa	CDR3nt
TRBV9	TRBJ1-5	NA	NA	CASSVGGSGEPQHF	TGTGCCAGCAGCGTGGGGGGGAGTGGGGAGCCCCAGCATTTT
TRBV11-1	TRBJ2-1	NA	NA	CASSLARKDEQFF	TGTGCCAGCAGCTTAGCACGAAAGGATGAGCAGTTCTTC
TRBV7-2	TRBJ2-1	NA	NA	CASSLGVSSYNEQFF	TGTGCCAGCAGCTTAGGAGTTAGCTCCTACAATGAGCAGTTCTTC
TRBV7-9	TRBJ1-1	NA	NA	CASSFAGEGTEAFF	TGTGCCAGCAGCTTCGCTGGGGAAGGCACTGAAGCTTTCTTT
TRBV5-1	TRBJ1-2	NA	NA	CASAFRDTIYGYTF	TGCGCCAGCGCGTTCCGGGACACCATCTATGGCTACACCTTC
TRBV19	TRBJ2-3	TRBD1	NA	CASSIETGTGSSTDTQYF	TGTGCCAGTAGTATCGAAACCGGGACAGGCAGTAGCACAGATACGCAGTATTTT
TRBV4-2	TRBJ1-1	NA	NA	CASSHKENTEAFF	TGTGCCAGCAGCCACAAGGAGAACACTGAAGCTTTCTTT
TRBV9	TRBJ2-7	NA	NA	CASSPQGRGAASSEQYF	TGTGCCAGCAGCCCTCAAGGGCGGGGAGCGGCATCATCCGAGCAGTACTTC
TRBV6-5	TRBJ2-2	NA	NA	CASSYGTGELFF	TGTGCCAGCAGTTACGGTACCGGGGAGCTGTTTTTT
TRBV7-1	TRBJ2-6	NA	once	CASSSVDRGQSRANVLTF	TGTGCCAGCAGCTCGGTTGATCGAGGACAAAGTCGGGCCAACGTCCTGACTTTC
TRBV7-9	TRBJ2-1	NA	NA	CASSPDQGVGNEQFF	TGTGCCAGCAGCCCAGATCAGGGAGTGGGCAATGAGCAGTTCTTC
TRBV19	TRBJ2-3	TRBD2	NA	CASSILAGGTDTQYF	TGTGCCAGTAGCATACTAGCGGGAGGAACAGATACGCAGTATTTT
TRBV19	TRBJ1-1	NA	few	CASSPPAWGMNTEAFF	TGTGCCAGTAGTCCTCCCGCGTGGGGGATGAACACTGAAGCTTTCTTT
TRBV4-1	TRBJ1-1	TRBD1	few	CASSQDARGTAEAFF	TGCGCCAGCAGCCAAGATGCCAGGGGGACGGCTGAAGCTTTCTTT